This T cell receptor (beta chain) was sequenced during a study of T-cell memory formation after mild COVID-19. Whole-study results and caveats: Contracting CD4+ clones lay largely in CM and EM, with CD8+ ones residing in EMRA. Day 37-peaking second-wave clones had unconfirmed SARS-CoV-2 specificity.

MiXCR was run by TCRdb on the 5' RACE reads, yielding one entry per CDR3 protein. The repertoire holds fewer than 600,000 distinct CDR3 sequences, roughly 20% seen once, with around 9.2% in the top ten. This clonotype was seen a few times. Its cognate antigen is unknown. CDR1 LNHDA and CDR2 SQIVND come from the germline V gene (reference sequence). This CDR3 comprises 14 residues. The V end lost 6 bases, the J end lost 7 bases, and 18 bases lay between the germline ends. Sequencing was performed on PBMCs or a T cell subset sorted from them (not recorded which). This clonotype originated in an adult woman who had mild COVID-19 (a few samples of this study predate the infection). Cell type and time point are not known. This chain connects TRBV19 to TRBJ1-2; D is ambiguous. CDR3 DNA: TGTGCCAGTAGCACTGACGTGGGCGCTTTTGGCTACACCTTC. This encodes CASSTDVGAFGYTF. The variable domain in full, with the rest retrieved from reference TRBV19 and TRBJ1-2, is DGGITQSPKYLFRKEGQNVTLSCEQNLNHDAMYWYRQDPGQGLRLIYYSQIVNDFQKGDIAEGYSVSREKKESFPLTVTSAQKNPTAFYLCASSTDVGAFGYTFGSGTRLTVV.